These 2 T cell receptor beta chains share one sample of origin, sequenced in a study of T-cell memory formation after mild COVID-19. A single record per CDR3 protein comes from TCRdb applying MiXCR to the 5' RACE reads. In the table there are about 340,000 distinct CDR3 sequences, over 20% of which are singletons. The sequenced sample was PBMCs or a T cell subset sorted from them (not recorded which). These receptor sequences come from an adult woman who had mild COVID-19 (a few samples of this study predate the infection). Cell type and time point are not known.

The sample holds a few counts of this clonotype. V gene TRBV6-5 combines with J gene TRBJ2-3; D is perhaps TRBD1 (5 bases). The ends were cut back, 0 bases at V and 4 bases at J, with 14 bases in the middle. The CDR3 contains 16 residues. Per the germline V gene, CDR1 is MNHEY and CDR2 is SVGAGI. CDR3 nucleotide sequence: TGTGCCAGCAGTTACTCGTGGCAGGGTCTCTCAGATACGCAGTATTTT. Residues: CASSYSWQGLSDTQYF.

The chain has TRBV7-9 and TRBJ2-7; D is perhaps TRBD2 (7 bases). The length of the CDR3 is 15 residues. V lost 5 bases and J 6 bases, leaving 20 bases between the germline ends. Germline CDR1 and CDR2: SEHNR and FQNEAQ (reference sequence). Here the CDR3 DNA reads TGTGCCAGCAGCCTCGAGGGGGGGCGAGTTGCCGAGCAGTACTTC. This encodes CASSLEGGRVAEQYF. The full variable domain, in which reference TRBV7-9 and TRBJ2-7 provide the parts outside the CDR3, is DTGVSQNPRHKITKRGQNVTFRCDPISEHNRLYWYRQTLGQGPEFLTYFQNEAQLEKSRLLSDRFSAERPKGSFSTLEIQRTEQGDSAMYLCASSLEGGRVAEQYFGPGTRLTVT.